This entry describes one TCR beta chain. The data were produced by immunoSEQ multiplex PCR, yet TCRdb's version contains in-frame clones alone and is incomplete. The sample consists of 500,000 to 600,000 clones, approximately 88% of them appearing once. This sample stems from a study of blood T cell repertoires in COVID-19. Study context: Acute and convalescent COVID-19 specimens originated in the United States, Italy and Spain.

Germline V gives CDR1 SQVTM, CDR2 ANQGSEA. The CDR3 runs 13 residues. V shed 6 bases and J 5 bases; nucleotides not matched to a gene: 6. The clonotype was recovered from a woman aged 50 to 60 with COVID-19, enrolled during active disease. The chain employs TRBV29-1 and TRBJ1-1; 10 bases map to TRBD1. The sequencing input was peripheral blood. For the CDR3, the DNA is TGCAGCGTCAGTGGACAGGGGGTTACTGAAGCTTTCTTT. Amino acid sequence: CSVSGQGVTEAFF.